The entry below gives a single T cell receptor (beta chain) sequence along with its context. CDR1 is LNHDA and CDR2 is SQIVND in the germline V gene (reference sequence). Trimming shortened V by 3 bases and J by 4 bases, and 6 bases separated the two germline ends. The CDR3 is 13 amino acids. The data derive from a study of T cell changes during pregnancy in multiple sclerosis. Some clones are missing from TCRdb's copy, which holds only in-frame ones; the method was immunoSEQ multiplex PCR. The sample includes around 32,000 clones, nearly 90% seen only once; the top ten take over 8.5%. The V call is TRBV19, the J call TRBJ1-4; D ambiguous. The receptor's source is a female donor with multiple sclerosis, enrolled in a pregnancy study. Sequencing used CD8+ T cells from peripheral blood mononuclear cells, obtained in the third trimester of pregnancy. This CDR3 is CASSITSNEKLFF. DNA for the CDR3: TGTGCCAGTAGTATTACCAGTAATGAAAAACTGTTTTTT.